The following is a TCR beta chain sequence with its context. Its antigen is unknown. No clone much larger than this one lies a single base away; base qualities are absent. Receptors were amplified or captured by 5' RACE. The data were produced on an Illumina HiSeq 2500. A second PCR of about 7 to 12 cycles was run with a J-beta primer mix and a sample-barcoded 5' primer. A template-switch 5' adaptor carrying 12 random nucleotides introduced a unique molecular identifier onto each TCR beta cDNA molecule. At least 2.5 million CDR3-containing paired-end reads were obtained from each sample. First-strand cDNA synthesis was performed from all RNA using the Mint cDNA synthesis kit, with priming by a TRBC-specific oligonucleotide. Following uracil-DNA glycosylase treatment, a first 18-cycle PCR with universal primers M1SS and BC2_uni_R was performed on all cDNA. The original methods were these. For normalization, 1 million high-quality reads were randomly selected from each sample, with every read carrying a distinct molecular identifier. Instead of being binned into consensus sequences, reads with shared molecular identifiers were discarded. CDR3 identification, clonotype clustering and error correction used MiTCR with a Q25 quality threshold and the strictest error-elimination algorithm. Lower-bound total TCR beta diversity was estimated with a nonparametric unseen species model using Euler transformation. TCRdb reanalyzed the raw reads on its own, using fastp at Q25 for trimming and MiXCR for clone calling, and kept in-frame beta chains. Rows with one shared CDR3 protein collapse into an entry with the most common genes and DNA. The V and J calls were determined by TCRdb, not by the authors. The sample table contains about 560,000 distinct CDR3 sequences; only one count was recorded for 25% to 35% of them. The ten top clones hold 3.6% of the sample.

These data are taken from a study of blood T cells in healthy people across ages (dated by TCRdb to about 2015). With respect to the entire study: In model experiments, template switching captured roughly one uniquely barcoded TCR beta cDNA molecule for every two T cells. To track age-related changes in TCR beta repertoire diversity, the study relied on deep sequencing normalized with unique cDNA molecular identifiers. The donors were split into four age groups: young (average 16 years), middle-aged (39), aged (about 56) and long-lived (roughly 88). Using the same blood draw, the study looked at two additional independent replicas of 1 million unique cDNA reads for two donors, one aged 18 to 30 and the other aged 80 or older. Study-level results and caveats: Observed TCR beta diversity per million T cells fell roughly linearly with age, and a significant reduction was already apparent by age around 40. Bulk unsorted PBMC profiling prevented conclusive comparison of naive and antigen-experienced compartments. Estimates of total diversity based on one million sequenced T cells were considered lower bounds and underestimates. There was a strong correlation between observed TCR beta diversity and the percentage of naive T cells measured by flow cytometry. Compared with the aged group, the long-lived group had more naive CD4+ T cells, fewer expanded clones and increased TCR diversity, suggesting age selection. Because donor CMV infection status was unknown, age-related changes in expanded clonotypes were potentially confounded.

Systemically healthy Caucasian individuals from Russia, some 36 in total and aged roughly 6 to 100 years, were included as donors. Each donor gave about 10 milliliters of peripheral blood, drawn into EDTA-treated Vacutainer tubes. PBMCs were isolated by Ficoll-Paque density-gradient centrifugation, with at least 6 million obtained per sample. Trizol reagent was used to extract total RNA from PBMCs, with at least 5 micrograms per sample. For every donor, an aliquot of PBMCs went through flow cytometry to measure the percentages of naive CD45RAhigh/CD27high T cells. The V end loses 4 bases and the J end loses 6 bases, and a stretch of 12 bases separates them. The germline V gene provides CDR1 MGHRA and CDR2 YSYEKL. The cysteine opens and the phenylalanine closes a CDR3 of 13 amino acids. The entry retains the CDR3 DNA only, 39 bases that are in frame from base 1. These data are also associated with another study on T cells of mothers and their children. The second publication reports: Donors were nine systemically healthy Caucasian individuals: three mothers and their six children. cDNA synthesis consumed the entire amount of extracted RNA, loaded at 1.5 ug RNA in each 15 ul reaction. Sample barcodes and 2-4 random nucleotides were added via the M1S primer in the second PCR. Each mother yielded over 9.5 million TCR beta CDR3 reads and each child about 3 million reads. In both related and unrelated pairs, thymic selection shapes the output of TCR recombination in a similar way, with inherited differences having only a minor effect. Normalized repertoire overlap was always slightly but never significantly higher in related than unrelated mother-child pairs. No persistent microchimeric T cell clones were detected, at a sensitivity of approximately 100 clones per million clonotypes. The study used deep NGS to compare TCR beta repertoires of mothers and children, seeking features distinguishing related mother-child pairs from unrelated individuals. Mothers averaged roughly 36 +/- 4 years of age and children averaged about 10 +/- 4 years. After adapter ligation was performed with NEBNext reagents, the libraries were sequenced on an Illumina HiSeq 2000 with 100+100 nt paired-end reads. To prevent cross-contamination, the mother and child libraries were prepared one month apart and sequenced in separate runs. Each donor had between roughly 500,000 and 2,100,000 distinct TCR beta clonotypes identified. Naive TCR beta clonotypes were estimated from low-frequency clonotypes matched to each donor's FACS-determined naive share, without sorting.

Input material: blood. The V gene is TRBV4-1 and the J gene is TRBJ1-1; D gene: possibly TRBD1, on 6 matching bases. The source of this sequence is a boy between 2 and 10 years old in good health. The nucleotide sequence reads as follows: TGCGCCAGCAGCCCTACAGGGTCTTCTGAAGCTTTCTTT. It translates as CASSPTGSSEAFF.